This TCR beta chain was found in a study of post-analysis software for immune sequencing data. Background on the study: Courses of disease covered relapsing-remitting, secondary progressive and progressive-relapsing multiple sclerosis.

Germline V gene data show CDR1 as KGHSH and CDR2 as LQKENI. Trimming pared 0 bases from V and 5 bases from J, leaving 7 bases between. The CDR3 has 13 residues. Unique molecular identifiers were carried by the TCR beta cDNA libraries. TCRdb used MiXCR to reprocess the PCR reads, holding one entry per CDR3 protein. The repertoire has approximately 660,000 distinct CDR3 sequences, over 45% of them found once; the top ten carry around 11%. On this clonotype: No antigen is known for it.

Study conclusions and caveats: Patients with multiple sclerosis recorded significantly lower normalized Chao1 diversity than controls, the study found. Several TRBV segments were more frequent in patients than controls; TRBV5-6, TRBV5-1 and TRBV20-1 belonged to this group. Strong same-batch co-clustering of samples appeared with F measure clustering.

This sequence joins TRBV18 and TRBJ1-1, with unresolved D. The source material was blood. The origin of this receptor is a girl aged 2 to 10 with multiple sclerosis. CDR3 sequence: CASSPPNPTEAFF. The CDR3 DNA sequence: TGTGCCAGCTCACCACCAAACCCTACTGAAGCTTTCTTT.